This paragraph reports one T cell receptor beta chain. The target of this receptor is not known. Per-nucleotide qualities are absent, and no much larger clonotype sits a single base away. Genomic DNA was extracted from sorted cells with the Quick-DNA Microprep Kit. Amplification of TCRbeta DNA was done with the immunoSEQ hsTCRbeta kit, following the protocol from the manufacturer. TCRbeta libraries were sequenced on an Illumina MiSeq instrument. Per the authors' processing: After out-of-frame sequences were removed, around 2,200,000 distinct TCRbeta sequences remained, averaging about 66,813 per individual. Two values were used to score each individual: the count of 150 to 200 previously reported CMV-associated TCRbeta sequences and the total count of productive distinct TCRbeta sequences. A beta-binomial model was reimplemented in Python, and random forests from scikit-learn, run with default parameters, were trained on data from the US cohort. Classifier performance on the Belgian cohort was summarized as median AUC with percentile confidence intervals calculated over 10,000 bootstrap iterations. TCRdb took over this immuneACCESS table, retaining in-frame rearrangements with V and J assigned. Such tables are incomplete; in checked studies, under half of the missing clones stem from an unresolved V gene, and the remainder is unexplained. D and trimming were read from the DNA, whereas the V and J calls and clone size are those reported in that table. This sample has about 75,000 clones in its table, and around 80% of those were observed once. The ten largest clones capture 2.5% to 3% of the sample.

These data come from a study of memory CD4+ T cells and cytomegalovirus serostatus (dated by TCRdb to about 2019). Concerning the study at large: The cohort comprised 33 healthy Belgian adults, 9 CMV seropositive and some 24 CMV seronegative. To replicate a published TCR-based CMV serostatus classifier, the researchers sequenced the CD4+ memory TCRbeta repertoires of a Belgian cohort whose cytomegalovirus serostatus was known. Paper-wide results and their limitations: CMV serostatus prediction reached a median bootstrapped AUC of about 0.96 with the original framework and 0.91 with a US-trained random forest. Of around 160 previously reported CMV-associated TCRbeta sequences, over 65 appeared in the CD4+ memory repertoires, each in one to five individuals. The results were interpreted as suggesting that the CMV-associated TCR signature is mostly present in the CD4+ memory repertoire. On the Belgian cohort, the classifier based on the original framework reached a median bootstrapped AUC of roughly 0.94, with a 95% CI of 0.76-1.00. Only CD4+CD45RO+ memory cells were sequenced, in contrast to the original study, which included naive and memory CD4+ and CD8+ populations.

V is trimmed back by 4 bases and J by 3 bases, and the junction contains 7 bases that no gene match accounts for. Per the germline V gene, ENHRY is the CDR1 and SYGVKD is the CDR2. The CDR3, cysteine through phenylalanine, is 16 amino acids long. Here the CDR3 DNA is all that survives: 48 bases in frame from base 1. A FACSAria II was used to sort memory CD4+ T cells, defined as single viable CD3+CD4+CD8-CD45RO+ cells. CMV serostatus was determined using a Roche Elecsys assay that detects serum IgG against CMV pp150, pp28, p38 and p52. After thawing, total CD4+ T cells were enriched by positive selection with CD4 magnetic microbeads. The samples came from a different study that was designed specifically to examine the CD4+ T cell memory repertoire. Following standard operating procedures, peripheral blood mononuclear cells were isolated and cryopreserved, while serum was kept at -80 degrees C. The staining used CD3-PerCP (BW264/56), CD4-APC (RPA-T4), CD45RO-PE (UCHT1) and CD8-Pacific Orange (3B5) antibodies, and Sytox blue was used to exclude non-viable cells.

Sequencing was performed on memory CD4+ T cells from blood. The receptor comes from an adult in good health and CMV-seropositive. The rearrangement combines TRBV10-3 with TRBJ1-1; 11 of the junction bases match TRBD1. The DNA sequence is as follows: TGTGCCATCAGTGGCAGGACAGGGGGCTTGGACACTGAAGCTTTCTTT. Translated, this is CAISGRTGGLDTEAFF.